This TCR delta chain appears in the sequencing data of a study of gammadelta T cells in human blood (dated by TCRdb to the early 2020s). Overall study results and their limits: In the study, polyclonal expansion of innate gamma-delta T cells immediately after birth was reported to appear to be driven by microbial exposure.

The library was prepared using RT-PCR. Sequenced on an Illumina MiSeq. After TCRdb called clones again from the public reads with CATT, rows with identical DNA were merged. The sample table lists 350 to 450 delta-chain clones, approximately 12% of them with a count of one. Clones ranked in the top ten supply about 31% of the sample. This clone was picked up a small number of times. Its recognized antigen is unknown. This DNA's translation and the protein TCRdb lists, from a much larger clone, do not match at residue 17, likely due to a read error; the protein shown is translated from the DNA. Including cysteine and phenylalanine, the CDR3 has 19 amino acids. The retained sequence is limited to the CDR3, 57 bases, with the frame set at the first base. The germline V gene specifies GEAIGNYY as CDR1 and EKD as CDR2.

Specimen: Vgamma9Vdelta2 gamma-delta T cells from adult blood. The chain couples TRDV2 to TRDJ1; the D element might be TRDD1 or TRDD3, as each aligns at 7 bases. This clonotype originated in a human donor. The CDR3 amino acid sequence is: CACDTVSGGNRRYTDKPIF. The DNA sequence reads TGTGCCTGTGACACCGTGAGTGGGGGAAATAGGAGGTACACCGATAAACCCATCTTT.